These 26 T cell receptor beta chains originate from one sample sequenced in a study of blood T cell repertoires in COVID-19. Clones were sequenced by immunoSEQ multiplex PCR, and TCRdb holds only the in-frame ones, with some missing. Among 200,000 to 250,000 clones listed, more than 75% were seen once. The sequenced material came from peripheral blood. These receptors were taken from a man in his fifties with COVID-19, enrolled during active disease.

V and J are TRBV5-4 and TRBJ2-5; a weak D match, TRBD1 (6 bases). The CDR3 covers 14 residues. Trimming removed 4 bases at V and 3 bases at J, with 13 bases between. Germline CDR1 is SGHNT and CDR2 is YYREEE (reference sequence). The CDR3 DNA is TGTGCCAGCAGCATCCACAGGGTGGAAGAGACCCAGTACTTC. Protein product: CASSIHRVEETQYF.

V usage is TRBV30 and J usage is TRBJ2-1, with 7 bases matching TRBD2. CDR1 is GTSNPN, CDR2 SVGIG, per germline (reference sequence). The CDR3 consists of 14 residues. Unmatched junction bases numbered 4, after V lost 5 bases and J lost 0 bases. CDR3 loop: CAWQAGSSYNEQFF. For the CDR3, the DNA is TGTGCCTGGCAAGCGGGGAGCTCCTACAATGAGCAGTTCTTC.

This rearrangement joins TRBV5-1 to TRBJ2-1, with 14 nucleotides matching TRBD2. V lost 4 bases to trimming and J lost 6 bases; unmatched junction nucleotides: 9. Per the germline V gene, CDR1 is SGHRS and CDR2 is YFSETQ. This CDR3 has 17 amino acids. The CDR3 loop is CASSLGLAGVQRNEQFF. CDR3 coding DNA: TGCGCCAGCAGCCTGGGACTAGCGGGGGTCCAACGCAATGAGCAGTTCTTC.

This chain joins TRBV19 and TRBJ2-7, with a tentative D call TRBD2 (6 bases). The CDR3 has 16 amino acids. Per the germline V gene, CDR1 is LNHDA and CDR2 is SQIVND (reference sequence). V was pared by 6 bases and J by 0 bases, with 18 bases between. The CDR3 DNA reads TGTGCCAGTAGATTCTCGGGGGACCCCGCCTCCTACGAGCAGTACTTC. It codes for CASRFSGDPASYEQYF.

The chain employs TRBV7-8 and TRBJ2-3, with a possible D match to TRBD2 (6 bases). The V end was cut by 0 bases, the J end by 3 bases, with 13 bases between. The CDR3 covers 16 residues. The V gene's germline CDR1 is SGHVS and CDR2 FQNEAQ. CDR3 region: CASSLALLAGTDTQYF. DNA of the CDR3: TGTGCCAGCAGCTTAGCCTTACTAGCCGGGACAGATACGCAGTATTTT.

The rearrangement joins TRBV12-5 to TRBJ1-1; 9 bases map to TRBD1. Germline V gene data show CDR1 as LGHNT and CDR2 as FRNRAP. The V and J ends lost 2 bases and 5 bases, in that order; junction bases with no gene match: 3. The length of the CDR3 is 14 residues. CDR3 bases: TGTGCTAGTGGTTTGACAGGGGGCGGAACTGAAGCTTTCTTT. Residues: CASGLTGGGTEAFF.

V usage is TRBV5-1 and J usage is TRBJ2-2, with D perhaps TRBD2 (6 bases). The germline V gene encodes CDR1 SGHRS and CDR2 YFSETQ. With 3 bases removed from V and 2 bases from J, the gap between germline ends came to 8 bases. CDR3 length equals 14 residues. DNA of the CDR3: TGCGCCAGCAGCTCCGGGACTAACACCGGGGAGCTGTTTTTT. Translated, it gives CASSSGTNTGELFF.

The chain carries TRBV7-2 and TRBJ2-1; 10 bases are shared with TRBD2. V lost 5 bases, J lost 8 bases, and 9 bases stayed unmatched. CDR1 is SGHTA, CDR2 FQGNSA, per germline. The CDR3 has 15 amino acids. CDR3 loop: CASSATGLAHHEQFF. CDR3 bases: TGTGCCAGCAGCGCAACGGGACTAGCGCACCATGAGCAGTTCTTC.

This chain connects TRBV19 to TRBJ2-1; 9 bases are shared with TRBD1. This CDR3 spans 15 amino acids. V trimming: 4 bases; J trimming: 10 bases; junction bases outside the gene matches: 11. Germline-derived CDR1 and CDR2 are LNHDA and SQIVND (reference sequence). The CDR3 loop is CASSNPGQGLGEQFF. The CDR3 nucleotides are TGTGCCAGTAGTAACCCGGGACAGGGTTTAGGAGAGCAGTTCTTC.

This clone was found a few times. The CDR3, as DNA: TGTGCCAGCAGCTTTGCTTTATCCCAGGCCCCAGGGGAAATAGAAAAACTGTTTTTT. Its protein product is CASSFALSQAPGEIEKLFF. The J gene is TRBJ1-4, the V gene TRBV7-9; perhaps TRBD1 as D (6 bases). Trimming stripped 3 bases from V and 8 bases from J, with 28 bases between. The CDR3 loop spans 19 amino acids. Germline loops: CDR1 SEHNR, CDR2 FQNEAQ (reference sequence).

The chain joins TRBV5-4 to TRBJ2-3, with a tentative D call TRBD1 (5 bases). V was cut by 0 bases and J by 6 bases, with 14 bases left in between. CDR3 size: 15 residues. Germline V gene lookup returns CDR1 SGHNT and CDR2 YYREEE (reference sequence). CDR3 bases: TGTGCCAGCAGCTTGGCCCCACAGGCATTGGATACGCAGTATTTT. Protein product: CASSLAPQALDTQYF.

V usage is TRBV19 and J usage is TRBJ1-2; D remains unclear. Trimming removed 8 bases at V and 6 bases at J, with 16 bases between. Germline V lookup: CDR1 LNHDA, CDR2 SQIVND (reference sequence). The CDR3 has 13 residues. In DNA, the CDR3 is TGTGCCAGTGGCCACACTATAGTTAATGGCTACACCTTC. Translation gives CASGHTIVNGYTF.

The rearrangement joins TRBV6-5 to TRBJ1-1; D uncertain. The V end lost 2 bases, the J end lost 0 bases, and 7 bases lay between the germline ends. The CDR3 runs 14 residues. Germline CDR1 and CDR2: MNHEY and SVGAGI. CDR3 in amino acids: CASSYGQLNTEAFF. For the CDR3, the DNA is TGTGCCAGCAGTTACGGGCAACTGAACACTGAAGCTTTCTTT.

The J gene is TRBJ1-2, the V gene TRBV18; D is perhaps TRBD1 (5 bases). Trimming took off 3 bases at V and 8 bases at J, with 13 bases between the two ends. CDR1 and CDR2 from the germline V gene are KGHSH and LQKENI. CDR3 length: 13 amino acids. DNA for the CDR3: TGTGCCAGCTCACCCCCGAGTGCAGGGGGCTACACCTTC. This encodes CASSPPSAGGYTF.

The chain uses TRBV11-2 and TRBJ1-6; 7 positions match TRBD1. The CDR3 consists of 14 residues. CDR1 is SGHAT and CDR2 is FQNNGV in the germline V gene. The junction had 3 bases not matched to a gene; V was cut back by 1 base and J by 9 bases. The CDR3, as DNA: TGTGCCAGCAGCTTAGTACAGGGGTCTTCACCCCTCCACTTT. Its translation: CASSLVQGSSPLHF.

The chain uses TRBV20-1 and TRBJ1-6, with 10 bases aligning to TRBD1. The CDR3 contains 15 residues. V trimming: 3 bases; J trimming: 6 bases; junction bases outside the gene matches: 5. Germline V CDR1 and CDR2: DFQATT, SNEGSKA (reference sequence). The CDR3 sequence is CSASGRQGANSPLHF. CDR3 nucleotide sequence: TGCAGTGCTAGTGGGCGACAGGGGGCTAATTCACCCCTCCACTTT.

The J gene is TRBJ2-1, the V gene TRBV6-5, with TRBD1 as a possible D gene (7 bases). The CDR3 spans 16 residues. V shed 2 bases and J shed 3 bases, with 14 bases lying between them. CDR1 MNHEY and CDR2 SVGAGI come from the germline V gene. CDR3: CASSYLAGQIYNEQFF. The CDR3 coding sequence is TGTGCCAGCAGTTACCTGGCGGGACAGATCTACAATGAGCAGTTCTTC.

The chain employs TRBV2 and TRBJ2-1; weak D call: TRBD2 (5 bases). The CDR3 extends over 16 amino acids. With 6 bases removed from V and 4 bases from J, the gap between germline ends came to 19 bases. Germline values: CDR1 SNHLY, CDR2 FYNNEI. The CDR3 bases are TGTGCCAGCAGGGGCGATACTAGGTTCGCATACAATGAGCAGTTCTTC. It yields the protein CASRGDTRFAYNEQFF.

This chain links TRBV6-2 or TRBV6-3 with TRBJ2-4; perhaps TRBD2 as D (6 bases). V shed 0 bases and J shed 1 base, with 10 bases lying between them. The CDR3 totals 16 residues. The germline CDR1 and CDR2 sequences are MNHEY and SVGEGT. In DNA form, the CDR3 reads TGTGCCAGCAGTTACTCGGGGGGTCCGGCCAAAAACATTCAGTACTTC. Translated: CASSYSGGPAKNIQYF.

The CDR3 loop reads CSVGSSGANTDTQYF. The DNA for the CDR3 is TGCAGCGTAGGCTCTAGCGGAGCTAACACAGATACGCAGTATTTT. This sequence joins TRBV29-1 and TRBJ2-3; TRBD2 matches 7 bases. The CDR3 spans 15 residues. Germline V lookup: CDR1 SQVTM, CDR2 ANQGSEA. V lost 6 bases, J lost 2 bases, and 11 bases stayed unmatched.

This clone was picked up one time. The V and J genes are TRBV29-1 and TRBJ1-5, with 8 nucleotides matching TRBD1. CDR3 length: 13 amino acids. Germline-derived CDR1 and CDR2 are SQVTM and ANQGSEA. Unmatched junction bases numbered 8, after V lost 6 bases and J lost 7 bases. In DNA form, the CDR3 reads TGCAGCGTCCGGACAGGGTCGGGGCAGCCCCAGCATTTT. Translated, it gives CSVRTGSGQPQHF.

CDR3 region: CASSSDGHSGNTIYF. The CDR3 nucleotides are TGTGCCAGCAGCTCCGACGGACACTCTGGAAACACCATATATTTT. The rearrangement joins TRBV7-8 to TRBJ1-3, with TRBD1 as a possible D gene (5 bases). The CDR3 totals 15 residues. Germline V lookup: CDR1 SGHVS, CDR2 FQNEAQ. V was pared by 4 bases and J by 0 bases, with 10 bases between.

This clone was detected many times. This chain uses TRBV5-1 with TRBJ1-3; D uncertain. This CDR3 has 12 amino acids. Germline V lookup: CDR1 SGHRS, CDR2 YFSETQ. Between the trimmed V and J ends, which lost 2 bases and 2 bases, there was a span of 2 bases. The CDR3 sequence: CASSFTGNTIYF. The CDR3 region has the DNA TGCGCCAGCAGCTTCACTGGAAACACCATATATTTT.

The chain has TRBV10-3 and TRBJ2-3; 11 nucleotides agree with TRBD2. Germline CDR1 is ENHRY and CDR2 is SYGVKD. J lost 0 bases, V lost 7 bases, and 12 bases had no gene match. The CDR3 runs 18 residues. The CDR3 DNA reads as TGTGCCATCAAAAACAACCCGGGACTAGCGGAAAGCACAGATACGCAGTATTTT. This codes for CAIKNNPGLAESTDTQYF.

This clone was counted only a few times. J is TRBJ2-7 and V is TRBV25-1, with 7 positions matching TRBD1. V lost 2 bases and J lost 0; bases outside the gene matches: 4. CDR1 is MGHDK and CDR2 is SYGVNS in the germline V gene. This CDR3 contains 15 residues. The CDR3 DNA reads TGTGCCAGCAGTGAAAGGACAGGACACTCCTACGAGCAGTACTTC. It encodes CASSERTGHSYEQYF.

As DNA, the CDR3 is TGTGCCAGCAGGAGGACAGGGGACACTGAAGCTTTCTTT. It specifies CASRRTGDTEAFF. The rearrangement uses TRBV6-5 and TRBJ1-1; 9 bases line up with TRBD1. Germline V gene lookup returns CDR1 MNHEY and CDR2 SVGAGI. The ends lost 6 bases at V and 3 bases at J; junction bases unmatched: 2. This CDR3 is 13 amino acids long.